One sample yielded the 29 T cell receptor beta chains listed below, sequenced in a study of early T cells in non-severe SARS-CoV-2 infection (dated by TCRdb to the early 2020s). Libraries were made using 5' RACE. TCRdb names NextSeq 500 as the instrument used. In TCRdb, the public reads were trimmed at Q25 with fastp and aligned with MiXCR, with productive beta chains retained. Each CDR3 protein gets just one entry, which takes the most common genes and DNA from the rows behind it. The sample yields some 88,000 distinct CDR3 sequences; around a sixth were counted once. 5% to 5.5% of the sample lies in the top ten. Material: whole blood, obtained at baseline. The receptor source for this set is an adult who was a healthcare worker with PCR-confirmed SARS-CoV-2 infection or an uninfected control (not recorded which).

The chain couples TRBV5-5 to TRBJ2-5; no definite D call. Germline lookup yields CDR1 SGHKS and CDR2 YYEKEE (reference sequence). The CDR3 is 12 residues long. The ends were cut back, 5 bases at V and 5 bases at J, with 10 bases in the middle. CDR3 nucleotide sequence: TGTGCCAGCAGTTCGACGGAGGAGACCCAGTACTTC. Translated, it gives CASSSTEETQYF.

This clonotype was seen only a few times. The chain links TRBV12-3 or TRBV12-4 to TRBJ2-7, with TRBD2 matching 7 bases. The CDR3 extends over 16 amino acids. Losses at the gene ends were 6 bases for V and 2 bases for J; bases not matched to a gene: 13. CDR3 nucleotides: TGTGCCAGCAGCTCTACGGACGTCGGGAGGACCTACGAGCAGTACTTC. Translating it yields CASSSTDVGRTYEQYF.

Written as DNA, the CDR3 is TGCAGTGCTAACCCCGGGACGCGTAAAGAGACCCAGTACTTC. It yields the protein CSANPGTRKETQYF. The chain employs TRBV20-1 and TRBJ2-5, with D perhaps assigned TRBD1 or TRBD2 (5 bases each). Germline V lookup: CDR1 DFQATT, CDR2 SNEGSKA (reference sequence). CDR3 size: 14 residues. V was clipped by 4 bases and J by 3 bases, with 15 bases between them.

In this sample, this clonotype turned up a few times. The V call is TRBV10-1, the J call TRBJ1-1; the D gene is possibly TRBD1 (5 bases). Trimming left V 3 bases short and J 6 bases short, with 17 bases between. The germline CDR1 and CDR2 sequences are WNHNN and SYGVQD (reference sequence). The CDR3 totals 15 residues. CDR3 in amino acids: CASSDPRTGVAEAFF. CDR3 nucleotide sequence: TGCGCCAGCAGTGACCCCCGGACGGGGGTAGCTGAAGCTTTCTTT.

This clonotype was counted at least ten times. The chain links TRBV28 to TRBJ2-7; D may be TRBD1 (6 bases). CDR3 length: 15 amino acids. V lost 5 bases and J 2 bases, leaving 16 bases between the germline ends. Germline V lookup: CDR1 MDHEN, CDR2 SYDVKM. This CDR3 reads CASSAPGQGTYEQYF. CDR3 bases: TGTGCCAGCAGTGCCCCGGGACAAGGAACCTACGAGCAGTACTTC.

The chain employs TRBV12-3 or TRBV12-4 and TRBJ2-3, with 14 positions matching TRBD2. This CDR3 region has 16 residues. Trimming took 6 bases from V and 4 from J; bases not matched to a gene: 6. CDR3 bases: TGTGCCAGCAGCGGACTAGCGGGAGGTGGTGCAGATACGCAGTATTTT. Translating gives CASSGLAGGGADTQYF.

The J gene is TRBJ2-5, the V gene TRBV29-1; a possible D gene is TRBD1 (5 bases). V shed 7 bases and J shed 6 bases, with 24 bases lying between them. This CDR3 region has 15 residues. The germline gives CDR1 SQVTM, CDR2 ANQGSEA. The CDR3 is CSAEKTTAPVKTQYF. The CDR3 DNA sequence: TGCAGCGCCGAAAAAACGACAGCACCCGTAAAGACCCAGTACTTC.

The rearrangement uses TRBV5-4 and TRBJ2-2, with TRBD2 matching 9 bases. The CDR3 is 16 amino acids. After removal of 2 bases from V and 5 bases from J, the junction contained 7 bases not matched to a gene. Germline V gives CDR1 SGHNT, CDR2 YYREEE (reference sequence). The CDR3 region has the DNA TGTGCCAGCAGCTTTCTTAGCGGGAGTTGGACCGGGGAGCTGTTTTTT. Amino acid sequence: CASSFLSGSWTGELFF. The variable domain in full, with the rest retrieved from reference TRBV5-4 and TRBJ2-2, is ETGVTQSPTHLIKTRGQQVTLRCSSQSGHNTVSWYQQALGQGPQFIFQYYREEENGRGNFPPRFSGLQFPNYSSELNVNALELDDSALYLCASSFLSGSWTGELFFGEGSRLTVL.

This clonotype was seen ten or more times. The rearrangement uses TRBV21-1 and TRBJ2-4; the D call of TRBD2 is as the table states it, not checked on the DNA. TRBV21-1 is listed as a pseudogene. The CDR3 runs 20 residues. The CDR3 region is CASSRDGGLAEILAKNIQYF. CDR3 coding DNA: TGTGCCAGCAGCAGGGACGGGGGACTAGCGGAGATCCTAGCCAAAAACATTCAGTACTTC.

This clonotype was detected a few times. The gene calls are TRBV12-3 or TRBV12-4 and TRBJ2-3, with D possibly TRBD2 on 5 matching bases. This CDR3 spans 14 amino acids. V dropped 7 bases and J dropped 4 bases, with 15 bases sitting between them. Here the CDR3 reads CASTIRRRADTQYF. CDR3 in DNA: TGTGCCAGCACCATAAGGAGGCGGGCAGATACGCAGTATTTT.

This clonotype was observed a few times. The chain has TRBV6-1 and TRBJ2-7; D is undetermined. The germline V gene encodes CDR1 MNHNS and CDR2 SASEGT. The CDR3 is made up of 12 amino acids. V was shortened by 1 base and J by 6 bases, with 7 bases between the two germline ends. CDR3 sequence: CASSEVDPEQYF. The CDR3 DNA reads as TGTGCCAGCAGTGAAGTCGACCCCGAGCAGTACTTC.

CDR3 sequence: CSVEDAHHGYEQYF. In DNA form, the CDR3 reads TGCAGCGTTGAAGATGCTCACCACGGGTACGAGCAGTACTTC. This chain joins TRBV29-1 and TRBJ2-7; D call uncertain. The ends were cut back, 0 bases at V and 4 bases at J, with 13 bases in the middle. CDR3 length equals 14 residues. Germline V gene data show CDR1 as SQVTM and CDR2 as ANQGSEA.

The chain's CDR3 is CASSPRRANTGELFF. CDR3 sequence (DNA): TGTGCCAGCAGCCCGAGACGGGCGAACACCGGGGAGCTGTTTTTT. This sequence joins TRBV7-2 and TRBJ2-2; no clear D. The germline V and J ends were trimmed by 5 bases and 0 bases, with 10 bases remaining between them. Germline V gene sequence: CDR1 SGHTA, CDR2 FQGNSA. This CDR3 is 15 amino acids long.

CDR3 residues: CSGKGGTSGSYNEQFF. The CDR3 region has the DNA TGCAGTGGGAAGGGGGGGACTAGCGGCTCCTACAATGAGCAGTTCTTC. This sequence joins TRBV20-1 and TRBJ2-1, with 11 bases fitting TRBD2. Per the germline V gene, CDR1 is DFQATT and CDR2 is SNEGSKA (reference sequence). V lost 7 bases, J lost 0 bases, and 8 bases stayed unmatched. The CDR3 is 16 amino acids.

The V and J genes are TRBV5-1 and TRBJ2-2; 10 nucleotides align to TRBD2. V lost 4 bases, J lost 1 base, and 7 bases stayed unmatched. The CDR3 covers 17 residues. CDR1 is SGHRS, CDR2 YFSETQ, per germline. CDR3 sequence (DNA): TGCGCCAGCAGCAGAGGGCTAGCGGGAGAGAACACCGGGGAGCTGTTTTTT. It is translated as CASSRGLAGENTGELFF.

The chain recombines TRBV5-1 with TRBJ2-7; D gene uncertain. Germline-derived CDR1 and CDR2 are SGHRS and YFSETQ. This CDR3 comprises 12 residues. V was cut by 0 bases and J by 5 bases, with 6 bases left in between. In DNA form, the CDR3 reads TGCGCCAGCAGCTTGGGAGGCCACGAGCAGTACTTC. Protein: CASSLGGHEQYF.

This clonotype was counted at least ten times. The chain links TRBV12-3 or TRBV12-4 to TRBJ1-5; D is undetermined. The CDR3 is 11 residues long. The ends were cut back, 8 bases at V and 9 bases at J, with 11 bases in the middle. CDR3 sequence: CASGPQGPQHF. The CDR3 DNA reads as TGTGCCAGCGGCCCGCAAGGGCCCCAGCATTTT.

The rearrangement uses TRBV28 and TRBJ1-2; D possibly corresponds to TRBD1 (5 bases). Germline assignment: CDR1 MDHEN and CDR2 SYDVKM. V gave up 3 bases and J gave up 5 bases, with 10 bases separating them. This CDR3 is built from 13 residues. The CDR3 here is CASSFDRVYGYTF. DNA for the CDR3: TGTGCCAGCAGTTTCGACAGAGTATATGGCTACACCTTC.

In its sample, this clonotype was seen a few times. V is TRBV11-2 and J is TRBJ2-7, with TRBD1 matching over 7 bases. Trimming removed 7 bases from V and 6 bases from J; junction bases left unmatched: 6. This CDR3 region has 12 residues. CDR1 and CDR2 (germline): SGHAT, FQNNGV. Here the CDR3 reads CASTPTGIEQYF. The CDR3 DNA follows: TGTGCCAGCACCCCGACAGGGATCGAGCAGTACTTC.

This chain connects TRBV3-1 to TRBJ1-1; 9 bases match TRBD1. The J segment lost 7 bases and the V segment lost 4 bases, leaving 4 bases of the junction unmatched. The CDR3 consists of 13 residues. Germline V gene lookup returns CDR1 LGHDT and CDR2 YNNKEL (reference sequence). The CDR3 bases are TGTGCCAGCAGCCGACAGGGGGGCGGTGAAGCTTTCTTT. Protein: CASSRQGGGEAFF. The variable domain in full, completed from reference TRBV3-1 and TRBJ1-1, reads DTAVSQTPKYLVTQMGNDKSIKCEQNLGHDTMYWYKQDSKKFLKIMFSYNNKELIINETVPNRFSPKSPDKAHLNLHINSLELGDSAVYFCASSRQGGGEAFFGQGTRLTVV.

Ten or more counts support this clonotype. V and J are TRBV12-3 or TRBV12-4 and TRBJ2-3, with 10 bases aligning to TRBD2. The CDR3 is 17 residues long. The V and J ends lost 5 bases and 2 bases, in that order; junction bases with no gene match: 10. This CDR3 reads CASSQKGSGRATDTQYF. The CDR3 DNA sequence: TGTGCCAGCAGTCAAAAAGGCAGCGGGAGGGCCACAGATACGCAGTATTTT.

The rearrangement links TRBV20-1 to TRBJ2-7; TRBD2 is a possible D gene (5 bases). V was trimmed by 1 base and J by 2 bases, leaving 9 bases between them. CDR1 is DFQATT and CDR2 is SNEGSKA in the germline V gene (reference sequence). CDR3 size: 13 residues. CDR3 nucleotides: TGCAGTGCTAGAGCGCAGCGGACCTACGAGCAGTACTTC. It codes for CSARAQRTYEQYF.

The chain employs TRBV7-9 and TRBJ2-1; 11 bases fit TRBD2. V gave up 2 bases and J gave up 6 bases; unmatched junction bases: 9. Germline CDR1 SEHNR, CDR2 FQNEAQ (reference sequence). This CDR3 spans 17 amino acids. This CDR3 is CASSLRLAGGFPNEQFF. The CDR3 DNA follows: TGTGCCAGCAGCTTACGCCTAGCGGGAGGATTCCCCAATGAGCAGTTCTTC.

This clonotype appeared a few times. The rearrangement links TRBV2 to TRBJ2-3; unclear D gene. The germline V and J ends were trimmed by 7 bases and 3 bases, with 8 bases remaining between them. Germline V lookup: CDR1 SNHLY, CDR2 FYNNEI. The length of the CDR3 is 12 residues. The CDR3 protein is CASTPLTDTQYF. The CDR3, as DNA: TGTGCCAGCACTCCGCTGACAGATACGCAGTATTTT.

This clonotype was counted many times. This chain joins TRBV7-9 and TRBJ1-1; 10 bases agree with TRBD1. Germline trimming cut 5 bases from V and 4 bases from J; bases unmatched to any gene: 4. The CDR3 is made up of 14 amino acids. Per germline, CDR1 SEHNR and CDR2 FQNEAQ (reference sequence). The CDR3 protein is CASSRDRGPTEAFF. CDR3 sequence (DNA): TGTGCCAGCAGCCGAGACAGGGGGCCCACTGAAGCTTTCTTT.

This clonotype was recorded many times. This chain connects TRBV25-1 to TRBJ2-3, with a possible D match to TRBD1 (5 bases). The V and J ends lost 6 bases and 2 bases respectively, with 18 bases between them. CDR3 length: 16 residues. Per germline, CDR1 MGHDK and CDR2 SYGVNS. The CDR3 nucleotides read TGTGCCAGCAGGATGGGGCTTTTGGGGTTCACAGATACGCAGTATTTT. Translated, it gives CASRMGLLGFTDTQYF.

This clonotype was found many times. J is TRBJ2-3 and V is TRBV19; D is possibly TRBD2 (5 bases). Germline CDR1 reads LNHDA; CDR2 reads SQIVND (reference sequence). V was cut by 8 bases and J by 0 bases, with 15 bases left in between. The length of the CDR3 is 15 residues. For the CDR3, the DNA is TGTGCCAGTGGTCCGTGGGAGCGAAGCACAGATACGCAGTATTTT. Amino acids: CASGPWERSTDTQYF.

The chain employs TRBV7-9 and TRBJ2-5; D is unclear. Trimming cost V 1 base and J 5 bases, with 2 bases left between them. This CDR3 region has 11 residues. From germline, CDR1 is SEHNR and CDR2 FQNEAQ (reference sequence). CDR3 loop: CASSLVETQYF. CDR3 in DNA: TGTGCCAGCAGCTTAGTGGAGACCCAGTACTTC.

This clonotype appeared a few times. This chain uses TRBV28 with TRBJ2-4; D uncertain. V was pared by 6 bases and J by 7 bases, with 22 bases between. CDR1 is MDHEN and CDR2 is SYDVKM in the germline V gene. This CDR3 spans 16 amino acids. Written as DNA, the CDR3 is TGTGCCAGCAGCACCCCTGGAAAGCCCATCGGGAACATTCAGTACTTC. Protein sequence: CASSTPGKPIGNIQYF.